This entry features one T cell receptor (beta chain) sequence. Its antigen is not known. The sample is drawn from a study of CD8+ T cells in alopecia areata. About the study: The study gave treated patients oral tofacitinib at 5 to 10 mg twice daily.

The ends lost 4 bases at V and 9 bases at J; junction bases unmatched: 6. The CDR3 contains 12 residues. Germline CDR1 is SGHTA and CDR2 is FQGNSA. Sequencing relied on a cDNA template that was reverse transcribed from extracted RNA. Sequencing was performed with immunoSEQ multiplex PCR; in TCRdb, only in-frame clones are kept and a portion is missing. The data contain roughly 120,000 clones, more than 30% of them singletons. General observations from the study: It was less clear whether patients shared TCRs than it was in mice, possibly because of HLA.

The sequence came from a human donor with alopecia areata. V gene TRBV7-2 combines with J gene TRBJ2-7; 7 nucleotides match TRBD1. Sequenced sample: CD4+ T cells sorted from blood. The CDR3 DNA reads TGTGCCAGCAGCTCGGCTGCAGGGGGGCAGTACTTC. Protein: CASSSAAGGQYF.